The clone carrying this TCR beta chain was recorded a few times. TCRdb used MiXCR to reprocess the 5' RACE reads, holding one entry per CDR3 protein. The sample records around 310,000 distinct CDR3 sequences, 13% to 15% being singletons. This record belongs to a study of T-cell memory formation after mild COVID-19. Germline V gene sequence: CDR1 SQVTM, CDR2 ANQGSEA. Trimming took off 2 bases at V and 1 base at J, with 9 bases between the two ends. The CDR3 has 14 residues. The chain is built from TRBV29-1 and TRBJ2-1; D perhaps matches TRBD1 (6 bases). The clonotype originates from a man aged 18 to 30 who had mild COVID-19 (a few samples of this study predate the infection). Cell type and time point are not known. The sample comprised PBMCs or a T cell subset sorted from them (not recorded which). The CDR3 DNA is TGCAGCGTTGAAACAGGGCATTCCTACAATGAGCAGTTCTTC. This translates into CSVETGHSYNEQFF.